This T cell receptor (beta chain) is drawn from a study of T cells in Graves' hyperthyroidism and ophthalmopathy. Study-wide results and caveats: Most thyroid clonotypes expanded above 0.001 were also detected in blood. Onset of ophthalmopathy came a median approximately 6.5 months after the model predicted it.

RNA transcripts served as the template for amplifying TCR beta CDR3 regions. With the HTBI primer set, the TCR CDR3 went through a first round of RT-PCR. Each CDR3 protein gets one entry after TCRdb re-called the multiplex PCR reads with MiXCR. This repertoire shows 500,000 to 600,000 distinct CDR3 sequences, 40% to 50% found once; its top ten account for roughly 45%. Diagnosing involved the use of clinical symptoms, serum thyroxine and TRAb, thyroid ultrasound and orbital computed tomography. The CDR3 covers 14 residues. Germline lookup yields CDR1 DFQATT and CDR2 SNEGSKA (reference sequence). V dropped 3 bases and J dropped 0 bases, with 8 bases sitting between them. This clonotype was counted a single time. The antigen remains undetermined.

The genes are TRBV20-1 and TRBJ1-4; D unresolved. This TCR was sampled from an adult woman with Graves' disease, either hyperthyroidism or ophthalmopathy (not recorded which). Sequencing was done on a sample of peripheral blood or thyroid tissue (not recorded which). CDR3 amino acids: CSARPGTTNEKLFF. As DNA, the CDR3 is TGCAGTGCTAGGCCGGGGACAACTAATGAAAAACTGTTTTTT.